Detailed here is one T cell receptor beta chain. Antigen unknown. Germline V gene data show CDR1 as SGHTA and CDR2 as FQGNSA. CDR3 length equals 13 residues. Trimming took 7 bases from V and 15 from J; bases not matched to a gene: 11. This entry belongs to a study of post-analysis software for immune sequencing data. At the level of the study: Both relapsing-remitting and secondary progressive multiple sclerosis featured among the disease courses, as did progressive-relapsing multiple sclerosis.

General study points: The F measure placed samples prepared in the same batch into strongly shared clusters. Controls showed lower frequencies than patients for 5 or 6 TRBV segments, and TRBV5-6, TRBV5-1 and TRBV20-1 were among these. Significantly lower normalized Chao1 diversity was found in patients with multiple sclerosis relative to controls.

Prepared libraries of TCR beta cDNA carried unique molecular identifiers. TCRdb itself ran the PCR reads through MiXCR, one entry per CDR3 protein. The data hold about 800,000 distinct CDR3 sequences, with 25% to 30% observed a single time. The rearrangement joins TRBV7-2 to TRBJ2-1; TRBD2 matches 11 bases. The source is a girl between 5 and 17 years old with multiple sclerosis. What was sequenced was blood. The CDR3 reads CASNRLAGLNLFF. The CDR3 DNA is TGTGCCAGCAACCGACTAGCGGGGCTAAATCTGTTCTTC.